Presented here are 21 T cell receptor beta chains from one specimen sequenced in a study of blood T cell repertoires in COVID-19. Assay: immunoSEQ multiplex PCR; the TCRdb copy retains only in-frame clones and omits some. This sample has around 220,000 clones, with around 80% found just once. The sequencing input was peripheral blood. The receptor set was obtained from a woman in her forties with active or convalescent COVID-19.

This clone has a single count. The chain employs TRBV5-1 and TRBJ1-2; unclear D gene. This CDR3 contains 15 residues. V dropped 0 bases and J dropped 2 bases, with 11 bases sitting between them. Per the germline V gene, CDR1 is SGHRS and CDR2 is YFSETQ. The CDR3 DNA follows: TGCGCCAGCAGCTTGGACGGTATCTCAAACTATGGCTACACCTTC. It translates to CASSLDGISNYGYTF.

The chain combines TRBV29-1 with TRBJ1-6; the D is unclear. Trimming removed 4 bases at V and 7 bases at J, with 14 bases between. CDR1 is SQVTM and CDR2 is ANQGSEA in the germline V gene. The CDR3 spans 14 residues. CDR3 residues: CSVGVGDPNSPLHF. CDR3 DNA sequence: TGCAGCGTTGGGGTAGGAGATCCCAATTCACCCCTCCACTTT.

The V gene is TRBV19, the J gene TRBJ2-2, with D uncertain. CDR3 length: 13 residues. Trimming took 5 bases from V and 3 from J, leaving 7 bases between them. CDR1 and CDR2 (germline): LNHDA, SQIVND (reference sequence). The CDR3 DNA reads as TGTGCCAGTAGTCCGGCGGACACCGGGGAGCTGTTTTTT. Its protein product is CASSPADTGELFF.

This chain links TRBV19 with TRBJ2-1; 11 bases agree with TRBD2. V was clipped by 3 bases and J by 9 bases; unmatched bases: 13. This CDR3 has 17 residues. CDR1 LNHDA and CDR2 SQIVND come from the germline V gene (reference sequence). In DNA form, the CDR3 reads TGTGCCAGTAGTATTTGGGGATTAGCGGGGGGGTCGGGTGAGCAGTTCTTC. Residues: CASSIWGLAGGSGEQFF.

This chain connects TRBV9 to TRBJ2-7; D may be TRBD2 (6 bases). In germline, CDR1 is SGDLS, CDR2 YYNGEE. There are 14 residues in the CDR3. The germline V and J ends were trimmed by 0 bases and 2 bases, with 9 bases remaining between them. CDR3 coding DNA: TGTGCCAGCAGCGTAGGGAGGGGCCCCTACGAGCAGTACGTC. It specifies CASSVGRGPYEQYV.

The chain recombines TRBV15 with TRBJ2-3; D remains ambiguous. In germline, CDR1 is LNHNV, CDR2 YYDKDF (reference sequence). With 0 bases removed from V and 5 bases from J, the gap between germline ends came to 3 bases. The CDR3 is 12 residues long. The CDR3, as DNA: TGTGCCACCAGCAGAGATAGAGATACGCAGTATTTT. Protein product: CATSRDRDTQYF.

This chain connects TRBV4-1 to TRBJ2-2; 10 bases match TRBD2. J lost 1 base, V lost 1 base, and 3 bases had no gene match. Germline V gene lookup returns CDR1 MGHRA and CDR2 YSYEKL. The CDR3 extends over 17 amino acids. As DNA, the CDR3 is TGCGCCAGCAGCCAAGCTCTAGCGGGGGTGAACACCGGGGAGCTGTTTTTT. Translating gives CASSQALAGVNTGELFF.

The chain's CDR3 is CAIQGRGRTEAFF. The CDR3, as DNA: TGTGCCATACAGGGCAGGGGTCGGACTGAAGCTTTCTTT. The chain uses TRBV7-9 and TRBJ1-1; D may be TRBD1 (6 bases). In germline, CDR1 is SEHNR, CDR2 FQNEAQ (reference sequence). There are 13 residues in the CDR3. V was pared by 10 bases and J by 5 bases, with 17 bases between.

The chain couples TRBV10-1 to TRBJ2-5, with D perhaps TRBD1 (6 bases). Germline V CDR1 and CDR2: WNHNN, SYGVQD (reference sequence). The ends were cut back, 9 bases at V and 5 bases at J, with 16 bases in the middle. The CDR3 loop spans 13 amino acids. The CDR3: CARGLWGPETQYF. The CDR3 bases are TGCGCCAGAGGACTCTGGGGGCCGGAGACCCAGTACTTC.

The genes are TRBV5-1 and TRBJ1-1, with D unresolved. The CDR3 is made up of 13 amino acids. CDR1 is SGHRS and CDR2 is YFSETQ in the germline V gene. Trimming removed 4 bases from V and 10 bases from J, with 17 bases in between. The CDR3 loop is CASSPEWTIGAFF. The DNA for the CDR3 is TGCGCCAGCAGCCCGGAATGGACTATAGGAGCTTTCTTT.

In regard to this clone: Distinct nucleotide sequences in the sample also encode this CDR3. The CDR3 here is CASSSTGGYNEQFF. The CDR3 DNA reads as TGCGCCAGCAGCTCTACAGGGGGTTACAATGAGCAGTTCTTC. The chain uses TRBV5-1 and TRBJ2-1; 8 bases match TRBD1. Germline lookup yields CDR1 SGHRS and CDR2 YFSETQ. The CDR3 runs 14 residues. V was pared by 3 bases and J by 4 bases, with 3 bases of the junction left unmatched.

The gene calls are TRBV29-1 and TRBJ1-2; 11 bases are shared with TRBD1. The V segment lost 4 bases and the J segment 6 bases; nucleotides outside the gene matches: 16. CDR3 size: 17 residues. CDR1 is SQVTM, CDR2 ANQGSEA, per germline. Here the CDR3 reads CSVVNQRDRDRGDGYTF. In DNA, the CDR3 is TGCAGCGTTGTTAACCAACGGGACCGGGACAGGGGGGATGGCTACACCTTC.

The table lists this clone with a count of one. The CDR3 coding sequence is TGCGCTCCCCCAGGGGTCTCTGGAAACACCATATATTTT. It is translated as CAPPGVSGNTIYF. The V gene is TRBV23-1, the J gene TRBJ1-3, with TRBD1 as a possible D gene (6 bases). TRBV23-1 is filed as an ORF, its function uncertain. The length of the CDR3 is 13 residues.

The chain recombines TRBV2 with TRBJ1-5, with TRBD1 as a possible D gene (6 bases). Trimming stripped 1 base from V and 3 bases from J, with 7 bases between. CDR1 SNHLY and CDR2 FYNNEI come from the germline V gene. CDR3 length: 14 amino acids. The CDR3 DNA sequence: TGTGCCAGCAGTGAAGACAGGGTCAATCAGCCCCAGCATTTT. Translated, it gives CASSEDRVNQPQHF.

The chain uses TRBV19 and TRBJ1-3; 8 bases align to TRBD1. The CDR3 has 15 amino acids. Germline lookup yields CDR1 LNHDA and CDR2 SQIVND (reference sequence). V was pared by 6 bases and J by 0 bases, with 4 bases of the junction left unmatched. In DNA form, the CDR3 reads TGTGCCAGTAGCGACAGGGGCCTCTCTGGAAACACCATATATTTT. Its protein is CASSDRGLSGNTIYF.

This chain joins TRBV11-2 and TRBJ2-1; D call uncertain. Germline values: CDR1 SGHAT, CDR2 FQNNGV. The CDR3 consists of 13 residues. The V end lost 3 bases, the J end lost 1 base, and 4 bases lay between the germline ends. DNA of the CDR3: TGTGCCAGCAGCTTCCCGTCCTACAATGAGCAGTTCTTC. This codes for CASSFPSYNEQFF.

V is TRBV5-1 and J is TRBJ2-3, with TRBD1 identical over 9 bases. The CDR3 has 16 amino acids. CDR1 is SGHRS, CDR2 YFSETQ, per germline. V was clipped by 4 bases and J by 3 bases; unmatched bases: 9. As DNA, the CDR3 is TGCGCCAGCAGCGTGGGGACAGGGAAGAGGACAGATACGCAGTATTTT. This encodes CASSVGTGKRTDTQYF.

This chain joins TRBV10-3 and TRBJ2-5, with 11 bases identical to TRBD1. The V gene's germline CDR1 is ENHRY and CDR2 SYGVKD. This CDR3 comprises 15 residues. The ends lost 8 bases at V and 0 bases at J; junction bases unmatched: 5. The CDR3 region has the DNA TGTGCCATCCACGGGACAGGGGGTAACCAAGAGACCCAGTACTTC. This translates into CAIHGTGGNQETQYF.

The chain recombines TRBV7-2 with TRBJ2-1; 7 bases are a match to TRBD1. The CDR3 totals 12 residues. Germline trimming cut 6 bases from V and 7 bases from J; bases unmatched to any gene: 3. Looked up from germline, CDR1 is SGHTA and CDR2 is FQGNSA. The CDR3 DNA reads TGTGCCAGCAGGAGGACAGGAAATGAGCAGTTCTTC. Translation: CASRRTGNEQFF.

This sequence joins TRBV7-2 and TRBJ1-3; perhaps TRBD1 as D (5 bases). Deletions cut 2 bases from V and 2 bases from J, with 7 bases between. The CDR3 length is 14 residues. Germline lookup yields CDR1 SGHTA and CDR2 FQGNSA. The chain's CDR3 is CASSLRGTGNTIYF. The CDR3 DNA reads TGTGCCAGCAGCTTACGGGGGACTGGAAACACCATATATTTT.

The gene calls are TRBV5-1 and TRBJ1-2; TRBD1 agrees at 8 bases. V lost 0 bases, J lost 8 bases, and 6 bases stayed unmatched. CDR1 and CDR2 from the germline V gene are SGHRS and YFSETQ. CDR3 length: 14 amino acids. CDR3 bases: TGCGCCAGCAGCTTGGGGCAGGGGGCTCGGGGCTACACCTTC. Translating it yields CASSLGQGARGYTF.